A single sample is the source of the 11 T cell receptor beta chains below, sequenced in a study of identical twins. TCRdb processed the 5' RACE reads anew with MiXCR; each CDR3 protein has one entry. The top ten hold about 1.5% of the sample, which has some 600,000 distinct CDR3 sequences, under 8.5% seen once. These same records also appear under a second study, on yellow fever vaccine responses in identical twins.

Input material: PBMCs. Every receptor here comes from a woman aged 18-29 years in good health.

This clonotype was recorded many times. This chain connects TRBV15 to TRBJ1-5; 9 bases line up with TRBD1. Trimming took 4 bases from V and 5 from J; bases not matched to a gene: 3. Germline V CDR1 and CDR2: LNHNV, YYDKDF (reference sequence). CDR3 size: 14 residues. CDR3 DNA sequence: TGTGCCACCAGCATCGGACAGGGGCATCAGCCCCAGCATTTT. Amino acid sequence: CATSIGQGHQPQHF.

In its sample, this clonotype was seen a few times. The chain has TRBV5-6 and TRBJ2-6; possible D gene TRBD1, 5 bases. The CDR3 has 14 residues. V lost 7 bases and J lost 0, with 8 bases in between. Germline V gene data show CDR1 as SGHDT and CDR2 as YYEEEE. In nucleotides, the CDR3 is TGTGCCAGCCTCAGGGACTCTGGGGCCAACGTCCTGACTTTC. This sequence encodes CASLRDSGANVLTF.

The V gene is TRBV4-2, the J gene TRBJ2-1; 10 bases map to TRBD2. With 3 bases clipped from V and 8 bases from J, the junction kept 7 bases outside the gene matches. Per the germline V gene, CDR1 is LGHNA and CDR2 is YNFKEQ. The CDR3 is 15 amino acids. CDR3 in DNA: TGTGCCAGCAGCCAGTCTAGCGGGGGTGGGGATGAGCAGTTCTTC. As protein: CASSQSSGGGDEQFF.

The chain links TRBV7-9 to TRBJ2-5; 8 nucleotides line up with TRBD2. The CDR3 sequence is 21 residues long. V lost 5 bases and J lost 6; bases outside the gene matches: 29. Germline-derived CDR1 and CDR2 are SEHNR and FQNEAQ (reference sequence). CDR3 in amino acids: CASSGEGLSGTREAMGKTQYF. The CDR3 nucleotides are TGTGCCAGCAGCGGTGAGGGTTTATCCGGGACTAGAGAAGCGATGGGTAAGACCCAGTACTTC.

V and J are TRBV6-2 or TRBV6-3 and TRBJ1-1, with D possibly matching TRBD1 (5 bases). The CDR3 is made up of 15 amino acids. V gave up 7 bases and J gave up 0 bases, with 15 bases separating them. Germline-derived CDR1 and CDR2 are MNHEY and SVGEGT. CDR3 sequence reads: CASTPTRGLNTEAFF. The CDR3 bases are TGTGCCAGCACCCCGACCCGGGGCCTGAACACTGAAGCTTTCTTT.

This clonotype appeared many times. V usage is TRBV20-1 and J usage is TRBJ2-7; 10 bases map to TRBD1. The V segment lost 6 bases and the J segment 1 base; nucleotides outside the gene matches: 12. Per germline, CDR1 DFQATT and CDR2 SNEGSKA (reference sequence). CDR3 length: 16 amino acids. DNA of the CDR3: TGCAGTGCCCCGGACCCGACAGGGGGCAATTCCTACGAGCAGTACTTC. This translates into CSAPDPTGGNSYEQYF.

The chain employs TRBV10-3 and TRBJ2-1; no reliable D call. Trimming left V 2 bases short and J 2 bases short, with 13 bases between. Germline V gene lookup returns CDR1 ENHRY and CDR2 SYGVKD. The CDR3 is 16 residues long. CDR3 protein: CAISEDGNPPYNEQFF. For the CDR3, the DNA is TGTGCCATCAGTGAGGATGGGAATCCTCCCTACAATGAGCAGTTCTTC.

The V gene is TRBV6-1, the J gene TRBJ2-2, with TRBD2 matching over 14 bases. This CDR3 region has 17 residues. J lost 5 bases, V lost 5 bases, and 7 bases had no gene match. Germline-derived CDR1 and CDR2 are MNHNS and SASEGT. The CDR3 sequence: CASSRGGLAGATGELFF. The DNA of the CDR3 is TGTGCCAGCAGTCGTGGGGGACTAGCGGGGGCGACCGGGGAGCTGTTTTTT.

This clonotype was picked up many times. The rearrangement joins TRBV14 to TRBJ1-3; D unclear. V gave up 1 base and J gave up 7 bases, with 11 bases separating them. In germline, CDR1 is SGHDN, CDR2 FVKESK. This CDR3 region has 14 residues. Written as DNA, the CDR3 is TGTGCCAGCAGCCAAGTTGAAGGGAGGAACACCATATATTTT. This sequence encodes CASSQVEGRNTIYF.

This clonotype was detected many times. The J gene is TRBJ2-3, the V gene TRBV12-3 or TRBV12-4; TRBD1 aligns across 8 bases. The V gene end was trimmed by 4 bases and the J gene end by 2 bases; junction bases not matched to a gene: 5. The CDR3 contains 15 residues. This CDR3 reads CASSWGQANTDTQYF. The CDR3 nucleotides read TGTGCCAGCAGTTGGGGACAGGCGAACACAGATACGCAGTATTTT.

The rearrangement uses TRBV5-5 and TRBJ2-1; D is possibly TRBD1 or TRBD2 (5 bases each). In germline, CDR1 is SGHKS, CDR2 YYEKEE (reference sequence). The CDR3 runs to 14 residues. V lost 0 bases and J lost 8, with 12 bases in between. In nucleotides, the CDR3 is TGTGCCAGCAGCTTGGCGGCAGGGCGGGATGAGCAGTTCTTC. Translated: CASSLAAGRDEQFF.